Below are 30 T cell receptor beta chains sequenced from a single sample in a study of CD8 T cells in Susac syndrome. With random hexamers, reverse transcription was performed on about 0.5 to 1 ug of RNA. One entry per CDR3 protein results from TCRdb running MiXCR on the immunoSEQ multiplex PCR reads. The sample holds about 160,000 distinct CDR3 sequences, 93% seen once. Sequencing was carried out using CD4+ T cells from PBMCs. Receptors were obtained from a human donor in good health.

The chain has TRBV7-2 and TRBJ1-1; D not resolved. V lost 5 bases, J lost 0 bases, and 7 bases lay in between. The CDR3 has 13 residues. Germline V gives CDR1 SGHTA, CDR2 FQGNSA. This CDR3 reads CASSTGMNTEAFF. In DNA, the CDR3 is TGTGCCAGCAGCACCGGGATGAACACTGAAGCTTTCTTT.

The V gene is TRBV19, the J gene TRBJ2-2, with 14 positions matching TRBD2. CDR3 size: 17 residues. The germline V gene encodes CDR1 LNHDA and CDR2 SQIVND (reference sequence). The trim removed 5 bases at V and 4 bases at J, leaving 6 bases unmatched. Here the CDR3 reads CASSPSGLAGGTGELFF. In nucleotides, the CDR3 is TGTGCCAGTAGTCCTTCAGGACTAGCGGGGGGCACCGGGGAGCTGTTTTTT.

The V call is TRBV5-1, the J call TRBJ2-7; tentative D call: TRBD2 (6 bases). The V gene's germline CDR1 is SGHRS and CDR2 YFSETQ. Trimming cost V 0 bases and J 6 bases, with 16 bases left between them. The CDR3 extends over 15 amino acids. CDR3 bases: TGCGCCAGCAGCTTGGATCTGGGTGCGGGGCGCGAGCAGTACTTC. Encoded protein: CASSLDLGAGREQYF.

In this sample, this clonotype turned up a few times. As DNA, the CDR3 is TGTGCCACCAGCAGAATCAGGGAAGAAGCTTTCTTT. Protein: CATSRIREEAFF. The chain uses TRBV15 and TRBJ1-1; TRBD1 is a possible D gene (5 bases). The length of the CDR3 is 12 residues. Germline assignment: CDR1 LNHNV and CDR2 YYDKDF (reference sequence). V lost 2 bases to trimming and J lost 8 bases, with 9 bases between them.

The chain recombines TRBV25-1 with TRBJ2-3; 8 bases are a match to TRBD2. The V segment lost 3 bases and the J segment 2 bases; nucleotides outside the gene matches: 7. CDR1 is MGHDK and CDR2 is SYGVNS in the germline V gene. This CDR3 region has 16 residues. The CDR3 sequence is CASSDRAGAVTDTQYF. The DNA of the CDR3 is TGTGCCAGCAGTGATAGAGCGGGGGCAGTCACAGATACGCAGTATTTT.

The chain combines TRBV9 with TRBJ2-5; 8 nucleotides line up with TRBD1. Germline V gene lookup returns CDR1 SGDLS and CDR2 YYNGEE. V lost 0 bases and J lost 7; bases outside the gene matches: 8. This CDR3 has 15 amino acids. This chain's CDR3 is CASSVEAQGVGTQYF. CDR3 DNA sequence: TGTGCCAGCAGCGTAGAGGCACAGGGGGTCGGGACCCAGTACTTC.

V is TRBV7-2 and J is TRBJ2-7; the D gene is possibly TRBD1 (6 bases). The germline V and J ends were trimmed by 7 bases and 3 bases, with 16 bases remaining between them. The CDR3 has 14 amino acids. Germline CDR1 reads SGHTA; CDR2 reads FQGNSA. As DNA, the CDR3 is TGTGCCAGCACCCAGACAGGAGGCCTCTACGAGCAGTACTTC. It is translated as CASTQTGGLYEQYF.

The gene calls are TRBV20-1 and TRBJ2-5, with D tentatively TRBD2 (5 bases). This CDR3 is built from 12 residues. Germline V gene sequence: CDR1 DFQATT, CDR2 SNEGSKA (reference sequence). V was clipped by 6 bases and J by 2 bases, with 10 bases between them. The CDR3 reads CSAFPGQETQYF. The CDR3 DNA sequence: TGCAGTGCCTTTCCGGGACAAGAGACCCAGTACTTC.

The rearrangement links TRBV19 to TRBJ1-2; TRBD1 matches at 7 bases. The CDR3 is 14 amino acids. V lost 8 bases to trimming and J lost 0 bases; unmatched junction nucleotides: 6. Germline V gene lookup returns CDR1 LNHDA and CDR2 SQIVND (reference sequence). CDR3 DNA sequence: TGTGCCAGTGGTACAGGGGCCACTAACTATGGCTACACCTTC. Protein: CASGTGATNYGYTF.

This chain links TRBV2 with TRBJ1-6; the match to TRBD1 covers 7 bases. This CDR3 contains 14 residues. V gave up 7 bases and J gave up 7 bases; unmatched junction bases: 7. CDR1 is SNHLY and CDR2 is FYNNEI in the germline V gene. CDR3 nucleotide sequence: TGTGCCAGCAAGGGACAGACTAGGAATTCACCCCTCCACTTT. Translated, it gives CASKGQTRNSPLHF.

The chain recombines TRBV29-1 with TRBJ2-3, with TRBD2 as a possible D gene (6 bases). Germline V gene data show CDR1 as SQVTM and CDR2 as ANQGSEA. Deletions cut 1 base from V and 6 bases from J, with 14 bases between. CDR3 length: 14 amino acids. CDR3 loop: CSVEVTSILDTQYF. In nucleotides, the CDR3 is TGCAGCGTTGAAGTGACTAGTATATTGGATACGCAGTATTTT.

The genes are TRBV6-5 and TRBJ2-7; TRBD2 agrees at 8 bases. CDR1 and CDR2 (germline): MNHEY, SVGAGI. Germline trimming cut 10 bases from V and 4 bases from J; bases unmatched to any gene: 3. The length of the CDR3 is 11 residues. CDR3 bases: TGTGCCACCCGGGGGGGTTACGAGCAGTACTTC. Translation: CATRGGYEQYF.

In nucleotides, the CDR3 is TGTGCCATCAGTCCCGTGGGGGCAGAGACCCAGTACTTC. It specifies CAISPVGAETQYF. J is TRBJ2-5 and V is TRBV10-3; a weak D match, TRBD1 (6 bases). CDR1 is ENHRY and CDR2 is SYGVKD in the germline V gene. Between the trimmed V and J ends, which lost 5 bases and 4 bases, there was a span of 11 bases. CDR3 size: 13 residues.

This rearrangement joins TRBV30 to TRBJ1-1, with D possibly matching TRBD1 (6 bases). CDR3 length equals 14 residues. Trimming stripped 3 bases from V and 1 base from J, with 12 bases between. Germline-derived CDR1 and CDR2 are GTSNPN and SVGIG (reference sequence). For the CDR3, the DNA is TGTGCCTGGAGCTGGGGACATAAGAACACTGAAGCTTTCTTT. The encoded protein is CAWSWGHKNTEAFF.

The chain carries TRBV30 and TRBJ1-5; D uncertain. The CDR3 is 13 residues long. V lost 0 bases, J lost 3 bases, and 6 bases lay in between. Germline V gene data show CDR1 as GTSNPN and CDR2 as SVGIG (reference sequence). The CDR3 reads CAWSVQNNQPQHF. In DNA, the CDR3 is TGTGCCTGGAGTGTCCAGAACAATCAGCCCCAGCATTTT.

The rearrangement links TRBV11-2 to TRBJ2-7; TRBD1 is a possible D gene (6 bases). Germline values: CDR1 SGHAT, CDR2 FQNNGV. This CDR3 has 12 amino acids. Trimming left V 5 bases short and J 4 bases short, with 9 bases between. DNA for the CDR3: TGTGCCAGCAGCCCCAGGGGTTACGAGCAGTACTTC. Protein: CASSPRGYEQYF.

The DNA of the CDR3 is TGTGCCAGCAGCCCGCGGGAGCCCGATGGCTACACCTTC. Protein: CASSPREPDGYTF. This rearrangement joins TRBV3-1 to TRBJ1-2, with no clear D. Germline assignment: CDR1 LGHDT and CDR2 YNNKEL (reference sequence). Trimming pared 4 bases from V and 6 bases from J, leaving 12 bases between. CDR3 size: 13 residues.

CDR3 coding DNA: TGCAGTCTCACTAGCGGGGGGGCCTACAATGAGCAGTTCTTC. Amino acids: CSLTSGGAYNEQFF. This chain joins TRBV20-1 and TRBJ2-1, with 13 bases lining up with TRBD2. CDR3 length equals 14 residues. J was trimmed by 2 bases and V by 8 bases; bases with no gene match: 3. Germline CDR1 reads DFQATT; CDR2 reads SNEGSKA (reference sequence).

The CDR3, as DNA: TGCAGTGCTCTTACAGGGGCCGCTAGCACAGATACGCAGTATTTT. This codes for CSALTGAASTDTQYF. V and J are TRBV20-1 and TRBJ2-3; 7 bases match TRBD1. There are 15 residues in the CDR3. Trimming took 5 bases from V and 0 from J; bases not matched to a gene: 8. Germline CDR1 is DFQATT and CDR2 is SNEGSKA (reference sequence).

The gene calls are TRBV3-1 and TRBJ1-2; D is unresolved. This CDR3 comprises 14 residues. In germline, CDR1 is LGHDT, CDR2 YNNKEL (reference sequence). The germline V and J ends were trimmed by 4 bases and 1 base, with 10 bases remaining between them. CDR3 DNA: TGTGCCAGCAGCCCTCGTCAGCTTAACTATGGCTACACCTTC. It is translated as CASSPRQLNYGYTF.

This chain connects TRBV30 to TRBJ1-1, with D perhaps TRBD1 (5 bases). Trimming left V 4 bases short and J 7 bases short, with 19 bases between. CDR3 length: 14 amino acids. Germline CDR1 and CDR2: GTSNPN and SVGIG (reference sequence). The CDR3 nucleotides read TGTGCCTGGAAAAAGGGCAGGGAGGCCTATGAAGCTTTCTTT. Translated, it gives CAWKKGREAYEAFF.

The CDR3 region has the DNA TGTGCCAGTAGGAGGGGTGAGGAGGGGAACACTGAAGCTTTCTTT. Protein sequence: CASRRGEEGNTEAFF. The rearrangement joins TRBV19 to TRBJ1-1; D is possibly TRBD1 (5 bases). Germline V lookup: CDR1 LNHDA, CDR2 SQIVND (reference sequence). The CDR3 runs 15 residues. The ends were cut back, 6 bases at V and 1 base at J, with 15 bases in the middle.

The V and J genes are TRBV15 and TRBJ2-7; unclear D gene. Germline values: CDR1 LNHNV, CDR2 YYDKDF (reference sequence). The CDR3 is 17 residues long. Between the trimmed V and J ends, which lost 0 bases and 0 bases, there was a span of 15 bases. DNA for the CDR3: TGTGCCACCAGCAGAGATAAGGAATCCTGGGCCTCCTACGAGCAGTACTTC. Protein product: CATSRDKESWASYEQYF.

V usage is TRBV7-9 and J usage is TRBJ1-1; D is unresolved. The CDR3 loop spans 12 amino acids. V lost 3 bases to trimming and J lost 8 bases, with 10 bases between them. Germline CDR1 SEHNR, CDR2 FQNEAQ (reference sequence). CDR3 amino acids: CASSLKAGEAFF. In nucleotides, the CDR3 is TGTGCCAGCAGCTTGAAGGCGGGAGAAGCTTTCTTT.

The V and J genes are TRBV7-2 and TRBJ2-2; D is unresolved. The CDR3 is 13 residues long. V lost 1 base and J 4 bases, leaving 4 bases between the germline ends. Germline CDR1 and CDR2: SGHTA and FQGNSA. In DNA, the CDR3 is TGTGCCAGCAGCTTAGTCTTCACCGGGGAGCTGTTTTTT. Protein product: CASSLVFTGELFF.

This rearrangement joins TRBV7-2 to TRBJ1-1; D call uncertain. Trimming left V 0 bases short and J 11 bases short, with 13 bases between. This CDR3 region has 13 residues. Germline loops: CDR1 SGHTA, CDR2 FQGNSA. This chain's CDR3 is CASSLAGSLSAFF. The CDR3, as DNA: TGTGCCAGCAGCTTAGCTGGCAGCTTATCTGCTTTCTTT.

The chain employs TRBV3-1 and TRBJ2-5, with a tentative D call TRBD2 (6 bases). Per germline, CDR1 LGHDT and CDR2 YNNKEL (reference sequence). This CDR3 contains 14 residues. V lost 3 bases to trimming and J lost 5 bases, with 13 bases between them. The chain's CDR3 is CASSHHGSPETQYF. The CDR3 DNA reads TGTGCCAGCAGCCATCACGGGAGCCCTGAGACCCAGTACTTC.

The chain joins TRBV18 to TRBJ2-7; TRBD1 is a possible D gene (6 bases). The length of the CDR3 is 16 residues. The V and J ends lost 0 bases and 4 bases respectively, with 16 bases between them. Per the germline V gene, CDR1 is KGHSH and CDR2 is LQKENI. As DNA, the CDR3 is TGTGCCAGCTCACCACCTGGGGGCGAAAGGGGATACGAGCAGTACTTC. Residues: CASSPPGGERGYEQYF. The full variable domain, rest sourced from reference TRBV18 and TRBJ2-7, is NAGVMQNPRHLVRRRGQEARLRCSPMKGHSHVYWYRQLPEEGLKFMVYLQKENIIDESGMPKERFSAEFPKEGPSILRIQQVVRGDSAAYFCASSPPGGERGYEQYFGPGTRLTVT.

The CDR3 is CASSEFGDGYGYTF. CDR3 in DNA: TGTGCCAGCAGTGAATTCGGGGATGGCTATGGCTACACCTTC. The chain has TRBV25-1 and TRBJ1-2; D is unclear. Germline V gene lookup returns CDR1 MGHDK and CDR2 SYGVNS. Trimming shortened V by 1 base and J by 4 bases, and 10 bases separated the two germline ends. The CDR3 is 14 residues long.

V usage is TRBV20-1 and J usage is TRBJ1-2, with D possibly being TRBD1 (6 bases). V lost 4 bases to trimming and J lost 4 bases, with 22 bases between them. CDR3 size: 16 residues. The V gene's germline CDR1 is DFQATT and CDR2 SNEGSKA (reference sequence). The CDR3 spells CSAIRPGAGSGYGYTF. The DNA of the CDR3 is TGCAGTGCTATCCGACCGGGGGCGGGAAGTGGCTATGGCTACACCTTC.